These 18 T cell receptor beta chains originate from one sample sequenced in a study of blood T cell repertoires in COVID-19. Here immunoSEQ multiplex PCR was the method, and the copy in TCRdb shows in-frame clones only, minus some. Among more than 75,000 clones listed, about 84% were seen once. The sample consisted of peripheral blood. These receptors were taken from a woman in her 70s with acute or convalescent COVID-19.

The chain couples TRBV15 to TRBJ2-1; perhaps TRBD2 as D (6 bases). The germline CDR1 and CDR2 sequences are LNHNV and YYDKDF (reference sequence). Trimming removed 0 bases from V and 7 bases from J, with 10 bases in between. This CDR3 comprises 14 residues. The CDR3 here is CATSRDRGKNEQFF. As DNA, the CDR3 is TGTGCCACCAGCAGAGATCGGGGGAAGAATGAGCAGTTCTTC.

The DNA of the CDR3 is TGTGCCAGCAGCCGTGGGCCTTCGCCCAATGAAAAACTGTTTTTT. Translated, it gives CASSRGPSPNEKLFF. This chain uses TRBV5-8 with TRBJ1-4; D gene ambiguous. Germline V gene lookup returns CDR1 SGHTS and CDR2 YDEGEE. The V gene lost 4 bases and the J gene lost 5 bases, with 15 bases spanning the gap. The CDR3 runs to 15 residues.

This sequence joins TRBV2 and TRBJ2-1; TRBD2 matches 13 bases. With 4 bases clipped from V and 4 bases from J, the junction kept 7 bases outside the gene matches. The CDR3 length is 17 residues. The V gene's germline CDR1 is SNHLY and CDR2 FYNNEI. The CDR3, as DNA: TGTGCCAGCAGTGGGCCGGCGACTAGCGGGGGGTACAATGAGCAGTTCTTC. Translating it yields CASSGPATSGGYNEQFF.

The chain recombines TRBV4-1 with TRBJ2-3; TRBD1 is a possible D gene (5 bases). The V gene lost 4 bases and the J gene lost 0 bases, with 8 bases spanning the gap. The CDR3 spans 14 residues. Germline CDR1 reads MGHRA; CDR2 reads YSYEKL. The CDR3 nucleotides are TGCGCCAGCAGCCCGACAGCTAGCACAGATACGCAGTATTTT. Encoded protein: CASSPTASTDTQYF.

The V call is TRBV27, the J call TRBJ1-5; TRBD1 might be the D (5 bases). V lost 1 base and J 2 bases, leaving 15 bases between the germline ends. The CDR3 sequence is 17 residues long. Germline loops: CDR1 MNHEY, CDR2 SMNVEV (reference sequence). The CDR3 spells CASSLYSRGGGNQPQHF. As DNA, the CDR3 is TGTGCCAGCAGTTTATATAGTCGGGGGGGTGGCAATCAGCCCCAGCATTTT.

V and J are TRBV28 and TRBJ1-5, with 7 bases identical to TRBD1. The CDR3 loop spans 16 amino acids. With V trimmed by 5 bases and J by 6 bases, 13 bases remained unmatched. Germline values: CDR1 MDHEN, CDR2 SYDVKM. CDR3 nucleotide sequence: TGTGCCAGCAGTCCCGGAAACAGGGGTAGGAGTCAGCCCCAGCATTTT. It translates to CASSPGNRGRSQPQHF.

V gene TRBV5-1 combines with J gene TRBJ2-2; 8 bases map to TRBD1. CDR1 and CDR2 (germline): SGHRS, YFSETQ. This CDR3 is 16 amino acids long. With V trimmed by 4 bases and J by 3 bases, 8 bases remained unmatched. The CDR3 bases are TGCGCCAGCAGCCTTAACAGGGGGTATGACACCGGGGAGCTGTTTTTT. It codes for CASSLNRGYDTGELFF.

This chain joins TRBV2 and TRBJ1-5; 7 bases are shared with TRBD1. Looked up from germline, CDR1 is SNHLY and CDR2 is FYNNEI. The CDR3 covers 14 residues. J gave up 4 bases and V 4 bases, and 4 bases lay outside the gene matches. The CDR3 loop is CASSGDRPNQPQHF. The CDR3 region has the DNA TGTGCCAGCAGTGGGGACAGACCTAATCAGCCCCAGCATTTT.

The gene calls are TRBV7-9 and TRBJ1-1; 8 nucleotides align to TRBD1. V shed 2 bases and J 1 base; nucleotides not matched to a gene: 6. The germline CDR1 and CDR2 sequences are SEHNR and FQNEAQ (reference sequence). The CDR3 loop spans 16 amino acids. In DNA, the CDR3 is TGTGCCAGCAGCTTATGGTCCGGACAGGGGAACACTGAAGCTTTCTTT. Its protein product is CASSLWSGQGNTEAFF.

This CDR3 reads CASSLWGVSLMNEQFF. In DNA form, the CDR3 reads TGTGCCAGTAGTCTCTGGGGGGTGAGCCTCATGAATGAGCAGTTCTTC. V usage is TRBV19 and J usage is TRBJ2-1; perhaps TRBD2 as D (6 bases). This CDR3 comprises 16 residues. V dropped 5 bases and J dropped 7 bases, with 21 bases sitting between them. Per germline, CDR1 LNHDA and CDR2 SQIVND (reference sequence).

The rearrangement joins TRBV30 to TRBJ2-1; 9 nucleotides align to TRBD2. The J segment lost 6 bases and the V segment lost 3 bases, leaving 3 bases of the junction unmatched. The CDR3 loop spans 13 amino acids. Germline CDR1 GTSNPN, CDR2 SVGIG (reference sequence). This CDR3 is CAWRLAGTNEQFF. CDR3 in DNA: TGTGCCTGGAGGCTAGCGGGGACCAATGAGCAGTTCTTC.

The chain couples TRBV12-2 to TRBJ2-7; the DNA was not compared with TRBD2, the D call given in the table. TRBV12-2 counts as a pseudogene. The CDR3 spans 15 residues. The CDR3 DNA sequence: TGTGCAAGTCGCTTCAAAAGCGGGAGGGCTTACGAGCAGTACGTC. It is translated as CASRFKSGRAYEQYV.

The chain employs TRBV28 and TRBJ2-2; 7 bases are shared with TRBD1. Germline V lookup: CDR1 MDHEN, CDR2 SYDVKM. This CDR3 is built from 17 residues. V dropped 5 bases and J dropped 5; count of bases not matched to a gene: 14. The CDR3 nucleotides read TGTGCCAGCAGTCCTACCCGGACAGGCGTTGTGACCGGGGAGCTGTTTTTT. Translated: CASSPTRTGVVTGELFF.

The chain is built from TRBV4-1 and TRBJ1-2; weak D call: TRBD1 (6 bases). Germline-derived CDR1 and CDR2 are MGHRA and YSYEKL. The V gene lost 3 bases and the J gene lost 3 bases, with 14 bases spanning the gap. The CDR3 runs 15 residues. DNA for the CDR3: TGCGCCAGCAGCCAGGCCCAACAGGGTTACTATGGCTACACCTTC. Its protein product is CASSQAQQGYYGYTF.

This clone was recorded a few times. The chain recombines TRBV18 with TRBJ1-6; unclear D gene. The V end lost 0 bases, the J end lost 11 bases, and 11 bases lay between the germline ends. The CDR3 has 14 amino acids. In germline, CDR1 is KGHSH, CDR2 LQKENI. The CDR3 DNA reads as TGTGCCAGCTCACCACCCTATGAGTATCCACCCCTCCACTTT. Amino acid sequence: CASSPPYEYPPLHF.

This chain links TRBV7-2 with TRBJ2-3; perhaps TRBD2 as D (5 bases). This CDR3 is 13 amino acids long. Trimming took off 10 bases at V and 4 bases at J, with 15 bases between the two ends. Germline CDR1 is SGHTA and CDR2 is FQGNSA. CDR3 sequence (DNA): TGTGCCACCCTAGGATGGGGAGCAGATACGCAGTATTTT. It encodes CATLGWGADTQYF.

J is TRBJ2-1 and V is TRBV2, with 8 bases aligning to TRBD1. V was clipped by 5 bases and J by 2 bases; unmatched bases: 8. In germline, CDR1 is SNHLY, CDR2 FYNNEI. The CDR3 is 16 amino acids. The CDR3 protein is CASSPTGGGPYNEQFF. CDR3 DNA sequence: TGTGCCAGCAGTCCTACAGGGGGAGGCCCCTACAATGAGCAGTTCTTC.

This clone was detected many times. The V and J genes are TRBV7-2 and TRBJ1-1; D is unresolved. Trimming removed 4 bases from V and 4 bases from J, with 10 bases in between. Germline CDR1 SGHTA, CDR2 FQGNSA. The CDR3 is made up of 13 amino acids. The CDR3 DNA reads TGTGCCAGCAGCTCTTCGCGTAGCACTGAAGCTTTCTTT. This codes for CASSSSRSTEAFF.